This T cell receptor beta chain was recorded in a study of cytomegalovirus exposure and HLA in healthy donors. Study-wide results and caveats: Some TCR beta chains (roughly 160 of them) were listed as cytomegalovirus-associated. Later, an analysis found that TCR clusters from the first cohort tended to co-occur in the roughly 120 validation repertoires.

Method: immunoSEQ multiplex PCR; TCRdb's copy keeps in-frame clones and lacks some. The sample records some 130,000 clones, 75% to 90% being singletons. Comments on this clone: Antigen unknown.

This clonotype was obtained from a woman between 18 and 30 years old in good health and CMV-seronegative. The specimen was PBMCs.

The CDR3 bases are TGTGCCAGCAGCCCAGGCGCGGGGGGTTGGGGAGATACGCAGTATTTT. Encoded protein: CASSPGAGGWGDTQYF. The chain joins TRBV5-6 to TRBJ2-3; 8 nucleotides match TRBD2. CDR1 is SGHDT, CDR2 YYEEEE, per germline. This CDR3 region has 16 residues. J gave up 5 bases and V 4 bases, and 12 bases lay outside the gene matches.